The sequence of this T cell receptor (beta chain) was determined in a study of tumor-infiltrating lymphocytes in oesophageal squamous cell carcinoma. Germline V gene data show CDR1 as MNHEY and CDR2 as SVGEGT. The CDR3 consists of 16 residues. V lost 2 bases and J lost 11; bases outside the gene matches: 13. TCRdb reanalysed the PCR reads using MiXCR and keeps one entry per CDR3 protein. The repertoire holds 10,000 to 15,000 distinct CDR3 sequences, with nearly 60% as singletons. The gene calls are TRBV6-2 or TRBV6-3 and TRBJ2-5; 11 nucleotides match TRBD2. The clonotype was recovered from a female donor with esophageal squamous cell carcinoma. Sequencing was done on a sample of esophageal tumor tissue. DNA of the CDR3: TGTGCCAGCAGTTACGGGTTAGCGGGGGGGCCCAATGAGCAGTACTTC. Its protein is CASSYGLAGGPNEQYF.